These 27 T cell receptor beta chains share one sample of origin, sequenced in a study of shared T cell receptors in the human thymus. Sequencing used immunoSEQ multiplex PCR; TCRdb keeps in-frame clones, though not all of them. The sample contains 500,000 to 750,000 clones, roughly 90% of which appear only once. This sample was shared with a second study, whose subject was human thymus T cells.

Sequenced sample: thymocytes. All receptors derive from a boy in the first two years of life with a congenital heart defect.

This chain links TRBV20-1 with TRBJ2-7; 8 bases agree with TRBD2. The CDR3 totals 11 residues. Germline trimming cut 7 bases from V and 6 bases from J; bases unmatched to any gene: 5. Per germline, CDR1 DFQATT and CDR2 SNEGSKA (reference sequence). DNA for the CDR3: TGCAGTGTTAGGACTAGCTGCGAGCAGTACTTC. Protein sequence: CSVRTSCEQYF.

This chain uses TRBV10-3 with TRBJ2-5, with a weak D call TRBD2 (5 bases). Germline values: CDR1 ENHRY, CDR2 SYGVKD. The CDR3 is 13 amino acids. V was trimmed by 8 bases and J by 5 bases, leaving 15 bases between them. Here the CDR3 DNA reads TGTGCCATCGAAGCGGCCCCGGGGGAGACCCAGTACTTC. Translation gives CAIEAAPGETQYF.

The count of this clone is one. The CDR3: CASSQDPTDRGRGGYTF. CDR3 sequence (DNA): TGTGCCAGCAGCCAAGACCCGACGGACAGGGGGCGCGGAGGCTACACCTTC. V is TRBV14 and J is TRBJ1-2; 11 nucleotides match TRBD1. Trimming cost V 0 bases and J 8 bases; bases outside gene matches: 11. Germline-derived CDR1 and CDR2 are SGHDN and FVKESK. This CDR3 region has 17 residues.

The V call is TRBV25-1, the J call TRBJ2-5, with D uncertain. The CDR3 consists of 14 residues. CDR1 is MGHDK, CDR2 SYGVNS, per germline. The germline V and J ends were trimmed by 3 bases and 2 bases, with 10 bases remaining between them. The CDR3 nucleotides read TGTGCCAGCAGTGAGCGGCGGATTCAAGAGACCCAGTACTTC. It specifies CASSERRIQETQYF.

V is TRBV27 and J is TRBJ2-7; 8 positions match TRBD2. The germline gives CDR1 MNHEY, CDR2 SMNVEV (reference sequence). This CDR3 has 16 residues. V shed 3 bases, J shed 4 bases, and the junction held 11 bases outside the gene matches. This CDR3 reads CASSLVPGRALYEQYF. DNA of the CDR3: TGTGCCAGCAGTTTGGTCCCCGGGAGGGCCTTATACGAGCAGTACTTC.

The CDR3 DNA is TGTGCCAGCAGTGGTTTGGTAGGGAGCTCCTACGAGCAGTACTTC. Translating gives CASSGLVGSSYEQYF. The chain combines TRBV6-4 with TRBJ2-7, with D perhaps matching TRBD2 (5 bases). The V end was cut by 4 bases, the J end by 0 bases, with 13 bases between. The CDR3 spans 15 residues. Germline V gene data show CDR1 as MRHNA and CDR2 as SNTAGT.

V gene TRBV7-3 combines with J gene TRBJ2-1, with a tentative D call TRBD2 (5 bases). The CDR3 runs 13 residues. The V gene lost 3 bases and the J gene lost 6 bases, with 9 bases spanning the gap. Per germline, CDR1 SGHTA and CDR2 FQGTGA. The CDR3 DNA follows: TGTGCCAGCAGCTTGGAGGTAGGCAATGAGCAGTTCTTC. Amino acids: CASSLEVGNEQFF. Full variable domain (remainder filled in from reference TRBV7-3 and TRBJ2-1): GAGVSQTPSNKVTEKGKYVELRCDPISGHTALYWYRQSLGQGPEFLIYFQGTGAADDSGLPNDRFFAVRPEGSVSTLKIQRTERGDSAVYLCASSLEVGNEQFFGPGTRLTVL.

The chain carries TRBV19 and TRBJ2-7, with TRBD1 identical over 7 bases. Germline CDR1 and CDR2: LNHDA and SQIVND (reference sequence). CDR3 length: 15 amino acids. J lost 2 bases, V lost 0 bases, and 4 bases had no gene match. CDR3 sequence (DNA): TGTGCCAGTAGTATAGATCGGGACAGAACCTACGAGCAGTACTTC. Protein sequence: CASSIDRDRTYEQYF.

This clone was seen a handful of times. V usage is TRBV4-3 and J usage is TRBJ2-2; 7 bases fit TRBD2. V shed 5 bases and J 5 bases; nucleotides not matched to a gene: 8. This CDR3 spans 15 amino acids. The V gene's germline CDR1 is LGHNA and CDR2 YSLEER. CDR3 DNA sequence: TGCGCCAGCAGCGGGGGAGGGCTTGGGACCGGGGAGCTGTTTTTT. Protein: CASSGGGLGTGELFF.

This chain links TRBV25-1 with TRBJ2-3, with D maybe TRBD1 (6 bases). The germline gives CDR1 MGHDK, CDR2 SYGVNS. Trimming removed 5 bases at V and 2 bases at J, with 20 bases between. This CDR3 has 17 amino acids. CDR3 sequence (DNA): TGTGCCAGCAGTTTACCCCAGGGGAAGGGAACCACAGATACGCAGTATTTT. It yields the protein CASSLPQGKGTTDTQYF.

The CDR3: CASRESFGAGELFF. In nucleotides, the CDR3 is TGTGCCAGCCGTGAGTCGTTCGGGGCCGGGGAGCTGTTTTTT. The gene calls are TRBV28 and TRBJ2-2, with D perhaps matching TRBD2 (5 bases). The length of the CDR3 is 14 residues. Deletions cut 8 bases from V and 6 bases from J, with 16 bases between. Germline V gene lookup returns CDR1 MDHEN and CDR2 SYDVKM.

Remarks on this clone: The germline gene is not matched at one end of the junction; a read error may be the cause. The V gene is TRBV18, the J gene TRBJ1-2, with 10 bases fitting TRBD1. Germline loops: CDR1 KGHSH, CDR2 LQKENI. This CDR3 spans 15 amino acids. The CDR3 here is CASSPGTGAVGGYPF. For the CDR3, the DNA is TGTGCCAGCTCACCCGGGACAGGGGCGGTTGGAGGCTACCCCTTC. Full variable domain (outside the CDR3, taken from reference TRBV18 and TRBJ1-2): NAGVMQNPRHLVRRRGQEARLRCSPMKGHSHVYWYRQLPEEGLKFMVYLQKENIIDESGMPKERFSAEFPKEGPSILRIQQVVRGDSAAYFCASSPGTGAVGGYPFGSGTRLTVV.

The chain employs TRBV7-6 and TRBJ2-6; D gene uncertain. Germline V lookup: CDR1 SGHVS, CDR2 FNYEAQ. CDR3 length equals 15 residues. Between the trimmed V and J ends, which lost 5 bases and 2 bases, there was a span of 10 bases. The CDR3 protein is CASSPRMPGANVLTF. The CDR3 DNA reads TGTGCCAGCAGCCCGAGGATGCCTGGGGCCAACGTCCTGACTTTC.

The chain links TRBV7-9 to TRBJ2-7, with a possible D match to TRBD1 (6 bases). V was clipped by 5 bases and J by 1 base, with 21 bases between them. CDR1 and CDR2 (germline): SEHNR, FQNEAQ (reference sequence). The CDR3 sequence is 17 residues long. For the CDR3, the DNA is TGTGCCAGCAGCCCCGGTAAACAGGGTACTATTTCCTACGAGCAGTACTTC. Protein sequence: CASSPGKQGTISYEQYF.

The genes are TRBV27 and TRBJ2-1, with TRBD2 matching over 9 bases. V shed 3 bases and J 5 bases; nucleotides not matched to a gene: 8. The CDR3 has 16 residues. Germline values: CDR1 MNHEY, CDR2 SMNVEV (reference sequence). CDR3 bases: TGTGCCAGCAGTTTTGAAGGGGTAGCGGGAGACAATGAGCAGTTCTTC. Translating gives CASSFEGVAGDNEQFF.

J is TRBJ1-2 and V is TRBV10-3, with D hard to call. The CDR3 is 11 amino acids. V lost 8 bases and J lost 8, with 12 bases in between. The germline V gene encodes CDR1 ENHRY and CDR2 SYGVKD. The CDR3 loop is CAIPAMRGYTF. In DNA, the CDR3 is TGTGCCATCCCGGCGATGAGGGGCTACACCTTC.

The J gene is TRBJ2-7, the V gene TRBV9; maybe TRBD2 (6 bases). This CDR3 has 15 amino acids. V lost 0 bases and J lost 0, with 10 bases in between. CDR1 SGDLS and CDR2 YYNGEE come from the germline V gene. CDR3 in amino acids: CASSVEGGNSYEQYF. CDR3 coding DNA: TGTGCCAGCAGCGTAGAGGGCGGGAACTCCTACGAGCAGTACTTC.

The chain employs TRBV19 and TRBJ1-5; 7 bases align to TRBD1. V lost 3 bases and J lost 3; bases outside the gene matches: 5. The germline CDR1 and CDR2 sequences are LNHDA and SQIVND (reference sequence). The CDR3 is made up of 15 amino acids. CDR3 protein: CASSISGQNNQPQHF. The CDR3 coding sequence is TGTGCCAGTAGTATTTCGGGACAGAACAATCAGCCCCAGCATTTT.

The chain recombines TRBV7-9 with TRBJ1-4; D is possibly TRBD1 (6 bases). Trimming shortened V by 4 bases and J by 8 bases, and 14 bases separated the two germline ends. From germline, CDR1 is SEHNR and CDR2 FQNEAQ (reference sequence). The CDR3 loop spans 14 amino acids. The CDR3 loop reads CASSSRTVGEKLFF. CDR3 DNA sequence: TGTGCCAGCAGCTCCCGGACAGTCGGGGAAAAACTGTTTTTT.

Turning to this clone: Different DNA sequences within this sample yield the same CDR3. Here the CDR3 reads CASSVGGQETQYF. The CDR3 DNA reads as TGTGCCAGCAGCGTAGGCGGCCAGGAGACCCAGTACTTC. The chain employs TRBV9 and TRBJ2-5; D gene ambiguous. The CDR3 runs 13 residues. Germline V gene data show CDR1 as SGDLS and CDR2 as YYNGEE. V was trimmed by 0 bases and J by 5 bases, leaving 8 bases between them.

In this sample, this clone turned up a few times. The gene calls are TRBV28 and TRBJ2-7, with D maybe TRBD2 (6 bases). Germline assignment: CDR1 MDHEN and CDR2 SYDVKM. V was cut by 6 bases and J by 4 bases, with 19 bases left in between. The CDR3 consists of 15 residues. CDR3 coding DNA: TGTGCCAGCAGCCCCCATTCCGGGAGAACGTACGAGCAGTACTTC. This translates into CASSPHSGRTYEQYF.

J is TRBJ1-1 and V is TRBV19; TRBD1 aligns across 7 bases. This CDR3 comprises 13 residues. The V and J ends lost 7 bases and 7 bases, in that order; junction bases with no gene match: 9. Germline V lookup: CDR1 LNHDA, CDR2 SQIVND (reference sequence). CDR3 sequence reads: CASTLPGGREAFF. The DNA of the CDR3 is TGTGCCAGTACCCTACCAGGGGGACGTGAAGCTTTCTTT. Full variable domain (remainder filled in from reference TRBV19 and TRBJ1-1): DGGITQSPKYLFRKEGQNVTLSCEQNLNHDAMYWYRQDPGQGLRLIYYSQIVNDFQKGDIAEGYSVSREKKESFPLTVTSAQKNPTAFYLCASTLPGGREAFFGQGTRLTVV.

The chain uses TRBV9 and TRBJ2-5; 13 nucleotides match TRBD2. The germline V gene has CDR1 SGDLS and CDR2 YYNGEE. V lost 0 bases, J lost 1 base, and 15 bases stayed unmatched. This CDR3 is built from 21 residues. CDR3 in amino acids: CASSVGPRTSGRPYPQETQYF. The CDR3 region has the DNA TGTGCCAGCAGCGTAGGGCCCCGGACTAGCGGGAGACCCTACCCCCAAGAGACCCAGTACTTC. The entire variable domain, with the rest obtained from reference TRBV9 and TRBJ2-5, is as follows: DSGVTQTPKHLITATGQRVTLRCSPRSGDLSVYWYQQSLDQGLQFLIQYYNGEERAKGNILERFSAQQFPDLHSELNLSSLELGDSALYFCASSVGPRTSGRPYPQETQYFGPGTRLLVL.

This clone was seen just once. V gene TRBV27 combines with J gene TRBJ2-3; 9 nucleotides line up with TRBD1. V lost 5 bases, J lost 2 bases, and 11 bases stayed unmatched. The CDR3 contains 17 residues. Germline V gives CDR1 MNHEY, CDR2 SMNVEV (reference sequence). The DNA of the CDR3 is TGTGCCAGCAGTCCGCCCCGGGACAGGGAGGCCACAGATACGCAGTATTTT. Its translation: CASSPPRDREATDTQYF.

The J gene is TRBJ2-3, the V gene TRBV7-9, with D perhaps matching TRBD2 (6 bases). Trimming cost V 6 bases and J 0 bases, with 25 bases left between them. CDR1 and CDR2 (germline): SEHNR, FQNEAQ (reference sequence). The CDR3 sequence is 19 residues long. The CDR3 protein is CASSTKGRLAKNSTDTQYF. The DNA of the CDR3 is TGTGCCAGCAGTACCAAGGGTCGGCTAGCGAAAAACAGCACAGATACGCAGTATTTT.

V usage is TRBV7-6 and J usage is TRBJ2-5; 7 positions match TRBD2. After removal of 2 bases from V and 4 bases from J, the junction contained 1 base not matched to a gene. Germline CDR1 is SGHVS and CDR2 is FNYEAQ. This CDR3 is built from 13 residues. Here the CDR3 DNA reads TGTGCCAGCAGCTTATCGGGGGGAGAGACCCAGTACTTC. Amino acid sequence: CASSLSGGETQYF.

V gene TRBV28 combines with J gene TRBJ2-1; TRBD1 is a possible D gene (5 bases). Germline assignment: CDR1 MDHEN and CDR2 SYDVKM. This CDR3 is 16 amino acids long. V was cut by 6 bases and J by 2 bases, with 17 bases left in between. The chain's CDR3 is CASSLLGRQTYNEQFF. CDR3 DNA: TGTGCCAGCAGCCTCCTGGGGCGCCAGACCTACAATGAGCAGTTCTTC.